One sample yielded the 15 T cell receptor beta chains listed below, sequenced in a study of post-analysis software for immune sequencing data (dated by TCRdb to about 2015). Library method: PCR. This sample was sequenced with an Illumina HiSeq 2500. To reduce PCR and sequencing biases, unique molecular identifiers were incorporated into the TCR beta cDNA libraries. The public reads were reprocessed in TCRdb via fastp at Q25 and MiXCR, keeping in-frame beta chains. Every distinct CDR3 protein forms one entry, paired with its most common genes and DNA. This sample is represented by hundreds of thousands of distinct CDR3 sequences; around 40% of them were singletons. The ten largest clones add up to about 12% of the sample. No antigen is known for these receptors. Summary of the overall study and its limitations: Patients showed significantly higher frequencies than controls for five TRBV segments, among them TRBV5-6, TRBV5-1 and TRBV20-1.

The source material was blood. Receptor source: a girl aged 5-17 years with multiple sclerosis.

J is TRBJ2-7 and V is TRBV4-1; D is undetermined. From germline, CDR1 is MGHRA and CDR2 YSYEKL. The ends were cut back, 1 base at V and 3 bases at J, with 13 bases in the middle. This CDR3 has 15 amino acids. CDR3 residues: CASSQVGLPNYEQYF. CDR3 nucleotides: TGCGCCAGCAGCCAAGTGGGCCTTCCGAACTACGAGCAGTACTTC.

This clonotype was seen more than once but under ten times. The rearrangement joins TRBV12-3 or TRBV12-4 to TRBJ1-5; possible D gene TRBD1, 6 bases. V was pared by 7 bases and J by 2 bases, with 15 bases between. This CDR3 is built from 15 residues. CDR3 in DNA: TGTGCCAGCACCCTGGGGGACACCCGCAATCAGCCCCAGCATTTT. This codes for CASTLGDTRNQPQHF.

The sample holds a few counts of this clonotype. The chain links TRBV24-1 to TRBJ2-6; no clear D gene. The CDR3 runs to 16 residues. Per germline, CDR1 KGHDR and CDR2 SFDVKD. The ends were cut back, 0 bases at V and 1 base at J, with 6 bases in the middle. The CDR3 region is CATSDLGDSGANVLTF. The CDR3 nucleotides read TGTGCCACCAGTGATTTGGGGGATTCTGGGGCCAACGTCCTGACTTTC.

This clonotype was seen only a few times. The chain employs TRBV29-1 and TRBJ2-7; D unresolved. Germline assignment: CDR1 SQVTM and CDR2 ANQGSEA. Trimming cost V 2 bases and J 3 bases, with 5 bases left between them. The CDR3 contains 11 residues. The CDR3 here is CSVELGYEQYF. As DNA, the CDR3 is TGCAGCGTTGAACTGGGCTACGAGCAGTACTTC.

The table lists this clonotype with a count of one. The rearrangement uses TRBV5-1 and TRBJ2-5, with D perhaps TRBD1 (6 bases). Germline V gene data show CDR1 as SGHRS and CDR2 as YFSETQ. V was clipped by 1 base and J by 11 bases, with 18 bases between them. This CDR3 is built from 14 residues. The CDR3 spells CASSLSETGNVQYF. Here the CDR3 DNA reads TGCGCCAGCAGCTTGTCGGAAACAGGGAACGTGCAGTACTTC.

This clonotype has more than one count but fewer than ten. The chain has TRBV20-1 and TRBJ1-5; no clear D gene. The CDR3 extends over 13 amino acids. The germline gives CDR1 DFQATT, CDR2 SNEGSKA (reference sequence). V was shortened by 3 bases and J by 0 bases, with 6 bases between the two germline ends. The CDR3 sequence is CSASRYSNQPQHF. The CDR3 DNA follows: TGCAGTGCTAGTCGGTATAGCAATCAGCCCCAGCATTTT.

As to this clonotype: Mismatch with germline at one junction end may stem from a read error. This sequence joins TRBV6-2 or TRBV6-3 and TRBJ2-1, with D unresolved. The tail of the sequence fits TRBJ2-7 better, so the J call may be wrong. There are 15 residues in the CDR3. Looked up from germline, CDR1 is MNHEY and CDR2 is SVGEGT. The CDR3 region is CANSYFSQADYEQYF. CDR3 bases: TGTGCCAACAGTTACTTCTCGCAGGCCGACTACGAGCAGTACTTC.

This clonotype turned up a few times. The germline gene is not matched at one end of the junction; a read error may be the cause. The V gene is TRBV7-9, the J gene TRBJ2-7; 7 positions agree with TRBD1. This CDR3 is built from 16 residues. The V gene's germline CDR1 is SEHNR and CDR2 FQNEAQ (reference sequence). CDR3 DNA: TGTGCCAGCAGCCCGCGGCGACAGGGTAACACCTACGAGCAGTATTTC. It codes for CASSPRRQGNTYEQYF.

This clonotype was seen a handful of times. The V and J genes are TRBV20-1 and TRBJ2-3; D is possibly TRBD2 (5 bases). V lost 0 bases and J lost 1, with 11 bases in between. Germline CDR1 is DFQATT and CDR2 is SNEGSKA (reference sequence). This CDR3 comprises 15 residues. The CDR3 region is CSAREGSTRTDTQYF. The DNA for the CDR3 is TGCAGTGCTAGAGAGGGGAGTACCCGCACAGATACGCAGTATTTT.

This clonotype was seen a few times. The rearrangement uses TRBV4-2 and TRBJ2-7, with TRBD2 matching 11 bases. Germline CDR1 is LGHNA and CDR2 is YNFKEQ. V was pared by 1 base and J by 6 bases, with 5 bases of the junction left unmatched. The CDR3 contains 15 residues. The CDR3 here is CASSQVAGGPGEQYF. The DNA for the CDR3 is TGTGCCAGCAGCCAAGTAGCGGGAGGGCCGGGCGAGCAGTACTTC.

This clonotype was detected a few times. V gene TRBV15 combines with J gene TRBJ2-3, with D tentatively TRBD1 (5 bases). Germline V gives CDR1 LNHNV, CDR2 YYDKDF (reference sequence). Trimming took 0 bases from V and 4 from J, leaving 20 bases between them. CDR3 length: 18 residues. The CDR3 spells CATSRESPFRDGPDTQYF. The CDR3 DNA sequence: TGTGCCACCAGCAGAGAATCCCCCTTCAGGGATGGCCCAGATACGCAGTATTTT.

This clonotype came up a few times. The V gene is TRBV9, the J gene TRBJ2-1; 11 bases are shared with TRBD2. The germline gives CDR1 SGDLS, CDR2 YYNGEE. The V and J ends lost 0 bases and 6 bases, in that order; junction bases with no gene match: 5. This CDR3 is built from 16 residues. The CDR3 DNA reads TGTGCCAGCAGCGTAGAAGGGACTAGCGGCCTCAATGAGCAGTTCTTC. It translates to CASSVEGTSGLNEQFF.

The chain employs TRBV24-1 and TRBJ2-5; maybe TRBD2 (6 bases). V was trimmed by 12 bases and J by 5 bases, leaving 12 bases between them. Germline V gene sequence: CDR1 KGHDR, CDR2 SFDVKD. This CDR3 contains 11 residues. CDR3 sequence reads: CASGTLETQYF. The CDR3 DNA sequence: TGTGCCTCCGGGACTCTGGAGACCCAGTACTTC.

The chain couples TRBV10-2 to TRBJ2-7; 15 nucleotides align to TRBD2. This CDR3 has 15 amino acids. V trimming: 9 bases; J trimming: 7 bases; junction bases outside the gene matches: 10. CDR1 is WSHSY, CDR2 SAAADI, per germline. The CDR3 DNA follows: TGCGCCAGTAGAATGGGACTAGCGGGAGGAGGGGAGCAGTACTTC. It codes for CASRMGLAGGGEQYF.

The V and J genes are TRBV5-1 and TRBJ2-7; a possible D gene is TRBD1 (6 bases). CDR1 is SGHRS, CDR2 YFSETQ, per germline. With 6 bases removed from V and 3 bases from J, the gap between germline ends came to 19 bases. The CDR3 length is 15 residues. CDR3 bases: TGCGCCAGCAAACCGGATACAGGGCTAGTCTACGAGCAGTACTTC. Translation gives CASKPDTGLVYEQYF. Variable domain in full (rest from reference TRBV5-1 and TRBJ2-7): KAGVTQTPRYLIKTRGQQVTLSCSPISGHRSVSWYQQTPGQGLQFLFEYFSETQRNKGNFPGRFSGRQFSNSRSEMNVSTLELGDSALYLCASKPDTGLVYEQYFGPGTRLTVT.